Listed below are T cell receptor beta chains from one sample, sequenced in a study of Ad26.COV2.S vaccination and SARS-CoV-2 variants. The method was immunoSEQ multiplex PCR; TCRdb's version includes in-frame clones alone and lacks a portion of them. The profile covers about 350,000 clones, with around nine tenths appearing a single time and over 8.5% taken by the ten largest. The sequencing here drew on peripheral blood, taken in a trial of Ad26.COV2.S vaccine versus placebo. These receptors came from a person aged 18 to 59 who received the Ad26.COV2.S COVID-19 vaccine or a placebo. CDR3s include the opening cysteine and the closing phenylalanine or tryptophan. A D gene is named only where the DNA matches it firmly. A clone size is listed for some rows: how often the clone was seen (once, few, many), or a class if it is expanded.

d_call,clone_size,cdr3_length,j_call,v_call,cdr3_aa,cdr3_nt
-,-,17,TRBJ2-7,TRBV11-2,CASSLYRTLLGPYEQYF,TGTGCCAGCAGCTTATACCGGACCCTCCTCGGACCCTACGAGCAGTACTTC
TRBD1,-,16,TRBJ1-3,TRBV28,CASSSAQGAFGNTIYF,TGTGCCAGCAGTTCTGCTCAGGGGGCTTTTGGAAACACCATATATTTT
-,few,15,TRBJ2-2,TRBV28,CASGGPAGPSGELFF,TGTGCCAGTGGGGGGCCAGCCGGGCCATCCGGGGAGCTGTTTTTT
TRBD1,-,13,TRBJ2-7,TRBV4-3,CASSRMDRARQYF,TGCGCCAGCAGCCGAATGGACAGGGCCCGGCAGTACTTC
-,-,12,TRBJ1-1,TRBV19,CASNIGNTEAFF,TGTGCCAGTAATATCGGGAACACTGAAGCTTTCTTT
-,-,14,TRBJ1-1,TRBV18,CASSPSGWGTEAFF,TGTGCCAGCTCCCCGTCGGGATGGGGTACTGAAGCTTTCTTT
TRBD1,-,15,TRBJ1-4,TRBV5-1,CASSLAEGAGEKLFF,TGCGCCAGCAGCTTGGCCGAGGGGGCGGGTGAAAAACTGTTTTTT
-,-,12,TRBJ1-5,TRBV12-3/TRBV12-4,CASSFHNQPQHF,TGTGCCAGCAGTTTTCACAATCAGCCCCAGCATTTT
-,-,16,TRBJ2-2,TRBV4-1,CASSQGPVANTGELFF,TGCGCCAGCAGCCAAGGCCCGGTCGCGAACACCGGGGAGCTGTTTTTT
-,once,13,TRBJ2-1,TRBV5-1,CASSSMANNEQFF,TGCGCCAGCAGCTCTATGGCGAACAATGAGCAGTTCTTC
-,many,16,TRBJ2-3,TRBV4-3,CASSLDRGRSTDTQYF,TGCGCCAGCAGCCTGGACCGGGGGAGAAGCACAGATACGCAGTATTTT
TRBD2,-,14,TRBJ2-7,TRBV7-8,CASRAGGRSYEQYF,TGTGCCAGCAGGGCGGGAGGGCGGTCCTACGAGCAGTACTTC
-,-,15,TRBJ2-1,TRBV7-2,CASSLDFSGYNEQFF,TGTGCCAGCAGCTTAGATTTTAGCGGCTACAATGAGCAGTTCTTC
TRBD1,once,12,TRBJ1-5,TRBV28,CASRGQVQPQHF,TGTGCCAGCAGGGGACAGGTACAGCCCCAGCATTTT
-,-,15,TRBJ1-4,TRBV27,CASTYTGYPGEKLFF,TGTGCCAGCACCTATACAGGGTACCCGGGGGAAAAACTGTTTTTT
TRBD2,few,12,TRBJ2-7,TRBV10-3,CAISREGYEQYF,TGTGCCATCAGTAGGGAGGGCTACGAGCAGTACTTC
-,-,13,TRBJ2-2,TRBV5-1,CASYMDTTGELFF,TGCGCCAGCTACATGGATACCACCGGGGAGCTGTTTTTT
TRBD1,-,15,TRBJ1-6,TRBV28,CASSSRGPYNSPLHF,TGTGCCAGCAGCTCCAGGGGGCCCTATAATTCACCCCTCCACTTT
-,-,15,TRBJ1-1,TRBV6-2/TRBV6-3,CASSFRLNRNTEAFF,TGTGCCAGCAGTTTCCGACTGAACCGGAACACTGAAGCTTTCTTT